These 10 T cell receptor beta chains share one sample of origin, sequenced in a study. Via MiXCR, TCRdb re-called the 5' RACE reads, giving one row per CDR3 protein. The sample has tens of thousands of distinct CDR3 sequences, about 29% seen once. Sequencing input: memory CD4+ T cells sorted from a lymph node. Subset: memory CD4+ T cells, CD4+CD45RO+CD25-. The receptor source for this set is a female donor with breast cancer.

This clonotype appeared a few times. The chain joins TRBV10-1 to TRBJ2-1; TRBD2 aligns across 10 bases. V shed 3 bases, J shed 6 bases, and the junction held 11 bases outside the gene matches. Per germline, CDR1 WNHNN and CDR2 SYGVQD (reference sequence). This CDR3 contains 17 residues. As DNA, the CDR3 is TGCGCCAGCAGTGATGGTTCGAGCGGGGGGGTAGGCAATGAGCAGTTCTTC. Protein product: CASSDGSSGGVGNEQFF.

This clonotype was counted only a few times. V gene TRBV6-1 combines with J gene TRBJ2-2, with 8 positions matching TRBD2. The CDR3 extends over 13 amino acids. Germline values: CDR1 MNHNS, CDR2 SASEGT. After removal of 10 bases from V and 4 bases from J, the junction contained 5 bases not matched to a gene. CDR3 sequence reads: CATPGLVTGELFF. In DNA form, the CDR3 reads TGTGCCACCCCGGGACTAGTCACCGGGGAGCTGTTTTTT.

The chain links TRBV5-1 to TRBJ2-2; D is perhaps TRBD1 or TRBD2 (5 bases each). Trimming cost V 5 bases and J 3 bases, with 11 bases left between them. CDR1 and CDR2 from the germline V gene are SGHRS and YFSETQ. CDR3 size: 14 residues. DNA of the CDR3: TGCGCCAGCAGGGGACGGACGGACACCGGGGAGCTGTTTTTT. Protein product: CASRGRTDTGELFF.

This clonotype appeared a few times. J is TRBJ2-6 and V is TRBV29-1; D remains unclear. Germline V CDR1 and CDR2: SQVTM, ANQGSEA. The CDR3 loop spans 14 amino acids. The V gene lost 2 bases and the J gene lost 4 bases, with 9 bases spanning the gap. CDR3 DNA: TGCAGCGTTGAAAGTGTTAGGGGGGCCAACGTCCTGACTTTC. Translated, it gives CSVESVRGANVLTF. Full variable domain (rest looked up from reference TRBV29-1 and TRBJ2-6): SAVISQKPSRDICQRGTSLTIQCQVDSQVTMMFWYRQQPGQSLTLIATANQGSEATYESGFVIDKFPISRPNLTFSTLTVSNMSPEDSSIYLCSVESVRGANVLTFGAGSRLTVL.

There are many counts of this clonotype. The gene calls are TRBV10-3 and TRBJ1-1; 7 bases map to TRBD1. V trimming: 11 bases; J trimming: 4 bases; junction bases outside the gene matches: 19. CDR1 is ENHRY and CDR2 is SYGVKD in the germline V gene. The CDR3 loop spans 16 amino acids. CDR3 DNA: TGTGCCTCCCAAACAGGGGCCCCCGGGATTAGCACTGAAGCTTTCTTT. Encoded protein: CASQTGAPGISTEAFF.

V and J are TRBV29-1 and TRBJ2-2; D gene unclear. The germline V and J ends were trimmed by 3 bases and 4 bases, with 12 bases remaining between them. The CDR3 sequence is 14 residues long. In germline, CDR1 is SQVTM, CDR2 ANQGSEA. The CDR3 bases are TGCAGCGTTGAGGGCCCGGTTGGCACCGGGGAGCTGTTTTTT. It codes for CSVEGPVGTGELFF.

The chain carries TRBV5-1 and TRBJ2-7; D gene uncertain. There are 11 residues in the CDR3. The V end lost 4 bases, the J end lost 3 bases, and 5 bases lay between the germline ends. CDR1 is SGHRS and CDR2 is YFSETQ in the germline V gene. The CDR3, as DNA: TGCGCCAGCAGCATCGACTACGAGCAGTACTTC. Translated, it gives CASSIDYEQYF. The full variable domain, rest sourced from reference TRBV5-1 and TRBJ2-7, is KAGVTQTPRYLIKTRGQQVTLSCSPISGHRSVSWYQQTPGQGLQFLFEYFSETQRNKGNFPGRFSGRQFSNSRSEMNVSTLELGDSALYLCASSIDYEQYFGPGTRLTVT.

A few counts support this clonotype. The chain recombines TRBV7-9 with TRBJ2-1; D is undetermined. From germline, CDR1 is SEHNR and CDR2 FQNEAQ (reference sequence). This CDR3 has 14 residues. V was clipped by 6 bases and J by 0 bases, with 9 bases between them. As DNA, the CDR3 is TGTGCCAGCAGGCGTGAGAGCTCCTACAATGAGCAGTTCTTC. It codes for CASRRESSYNEQFF.

V and J are TRBV12-3 or TRBV12-4 and TRBJ2-5; D is unclear. The ends were cut back, 5 bases at V and 1 base at J, with 8 bases in the middle. The CDR3 contains 13 residues. CDR3 sequence reads: CASSQSPQETQYF. In DNA form, the CDR3 reads TGTGCCAGCAGTCAGTCACCCCAAGAGACCCAGTACTTC.

The J gene is TRBJ1-6, the V gene TRBV28; 7 bases align to TRBD1. CDR3 length: 15 residues. The germline V gene encodes CDR1 MDHEN and CDR2 SYDVKM. Unmatched junction bases numbered 10, after V lost 7 bases and J lost 7 bases. Here the CDR3 DNA reads TGTGCCAGCATTATGACAGGGCGTCAAAATTCACCCCTCCACTTT. The encoded protein is CASIMTGRQNSPLHF.